This is a list of T cell receptor beta chains from one sample in a study of T cell repertoires in aging, cancer and after chemotherapy. TCRdb re-derived calls from the multiplex PCR reads in MiXCR, one entry per CDR3 protein. The table lists around 450 distinct CDR3 sequences, roughly 36% of them singletons, with more than 65% in the top ten. The sample consisted of blood. Source of these receptors: a human donor with a solid tumor. Both conserved end residues are part of each CDR3.

cdr3_length	v_call	j_call	cdr3_aa
15	TRBV7-6	TRBJ2-5	CASSLGSSGQETQYF
14	TRBV29-1	TRBJ1-1	CSVATRFMNTEAFF
13	TRBV29-1	TRBJ2-7	CSVDLGAGNEQYF
15	TRBV6-1	TRBJ2-5	CASSRTWDRAMTQYF
14	TRBV12-3/TRBV12-4	TRBJ2-5	CASSLGQDQETQYF
17	TRBV25-1	TRBJ2-2	CASSDLAGGVNTGELFF
15	TRBV6-6	TRBJ1-1	CASRKWTGTGTEAFF
18	TRBV20-1	TRBJ2-2	CSARCRGQGLSNTGELFF
17	TRBV7-2	TRBJ1-3	CASSYGGQGLSGNTIYF
13	TRBV7-9	TRBJ1-3	CASSSQGANTIYF
16	TRBV19	TRBJ2-2	CASNPTLAVHTGELFF
14	TRBV10-3	TRBJ2-1	CAISGEREGGEQFF
12	TRBV10-3	TRBJ2-3	CAISEGWDKQYF
14	TRBV11-1	TRBJ2-3	CASSLALATDTQYF
17	TRBV10-1	TRBJ2-7	CASRVPPPGTPSYEQYF
12	TRBV10-1	TRBJ1-1	CASSAGCTEAFF
16	TRBV12-3/TRBV12-4	TRBJ2-1	CASSPWTSGSRNEQFF
14	TRBV4-2	TRBJ2-5	CASSLGRGQETQYF
14	TRBV27	TRBJ1-4	CASSSGTGPGKLFF
12	TRBV29-1	TRBJ2-1	CSAGRTSGSTSF
14	TRBV7-2	TRBJ2-7	CASSLGPVQYEQYF
15	TRBV6-4	TRBJ2-1	CASSDGTSGNNEQFF
16	TRBV20-1	TRBJ2-1	CSVNPEGGSSYNEQFF
13	TRBV6-6	TRBJ2-4	CASSYSEKAPLSF
15	TRBV11-2	TRBJ2-2	CASSLSPGNTGELFF
13	TRBV30	TRBJ2-1	CACRGDYHNEQFF
13	TRBV27	TRBJ1-1	CASSLLRGTEAFF
15	TRBV5-6	TRBJ2-7	CASSLGASRYYEQYF
16	TRBV6-5	TRBJ1-6	CASSYSSPSLNSPLHF
12	TRBV30	TRBJ2-5	CAWSVFKETQYF
13	TRBV6-4	TRBJ1-2	CASSDTDGGGYTF
12	TRBV20-1	TRBJ1-2	CSAREGDPTYTF
17	TRBV7-6	TRBJ2-5	CASSSRTGTSGRETQYF
15	TRBV27	TRBJ2-3	CASSLWARRTDTQYF
16	TRBV12-3/TRBV12-4	TRBJ2-1	CASGGMDPSSYNEQFF
14	TRBV5-5	TRBJ2-6	CASSPDPGANVLTF
13	TRBV7-6	TRBJ2-7	CASSLGATYEQYF